These 32 T cell receptor beta chains were all obtained from the same sample, sequenced in a study of monozygotic twins with inflammatory bowel disease. TCRdb reprocessed the 5' RACE reads and keeps a single row for each CDR3 protein, giving no DNA. This listing includes approximately 140,000 distinct CDR3 sequences. The sequenced material came from blood. The receptors originated from a human donor with ulcerative colitis or Crohn's disease, or a healthy co-twin of an affected twin (not recorded which).

The chain employs TRBV20-1 and TRBJ1-1; TCRdb selects TRBD1, and the lack of DNA leaves this call unchecked. This CDR3 comprises 15 residues. From germline, CDR1 is DFQATT and CDR2 SNEGSKA (reference sequence). The CDR3 loop reads CSARDLGTGGPEAFF.

The chain carries TRBV29-1 and TRBJ2-2; the TCRdb D gene call, TRBD1, has no DNA to confirm it. The germline V gene encodes CDR1 SQVTM and CDR2 ANQGSEA. The CDR3 runs 15 residues. The CDR3 here is CSVAKPGGGPGELFF.

The chain is built from TRBV20-1 and TRBJ2-6; absent DNA, TCRdb's TRBD1 call cannot be checked. CDR1 is DFQATT and CDR2 is SNEGSKA in the germline V gene (reference sequence). CDR3 size: 16 residues. CDR3 protein: CSARGQGRSGANVLTF.

V gene TRBV27 combines with J gene TRBJ1-5; the D gene TCRdb calls, TRBD1, cannot be checked with no DNA. The CDR3 spans 17 residues. Germline assignment: CDR1 MNHEY and CDR2 SMNVEV (reference sequence). CDR3 loop: CASSLRGRGGWNQPQHF.

This rearrangement joins TRBV5-4 to TRBJ1-2. This CDR3 is 16 amino acids long. Looked up from germline, CDR1 is SGHNT and CDR2 is YYREEE (reference sequence). The CDR3 spells CASSLTPLAGRYGYTF.

The rearrangement joins TRBV2 to TRBJ1-1; TCRdb selects TRBD1, and the lack of DNA leaves this call unchecked. From germline, CDR1 is SNHLY and CDR2 FYNNEI. The length of the CDR3 is 19 residues. CDR3 sequence: CASSVPPEQGAVRNTEAFF.

The rearrangement links TRBV5-1 to TRBJ2-3; TCRdb indicates TRBD1, and absent DNA this call remains unverified. The CDR3 runs to 16 residues. CDR1 and CDR2 from the germline V gene are SGHRS and YFSETQ. The CDR3: CASSLGGAGITDTQYF.

V and J are TRBV27 and TRBJ1-1; the D call of TRBD1 rests on TCRdb alone, since no DNA is present to check it. The CDR3 runs 13 residues. Germline CDR1 reads MNHEY; CDR2 reads SMNVEV (reference sequence). The CDR3 here is CASSYAGAAGAFF.

The chain recombines TRBV4-2 with TRBJ2-7; TCRdb selects TRBD1, and the lack of DNA leaves this call unchecked. Per germline, CDR1 LGHNA and CDR2 YNFKEQ. CDR3 length: 15 residues. The chain's CDR3 is CASSQDTGGSYEQYF.

The genes are TRBV7-2 and TRBJ2-3; TCRdb reports TRBD1, a call that lacks DNA to check it against. In germline, CDR1 is SGHTA, CDR2 FQGNSA. This CDR3 spans 13 amino acids. CDR3: CATRGPSTDTQYF.

The rearrangement links TRBV24-1 to TRBJ2-1. Germline lookup yields CDR1 KGHDR and CDR2 SFDVKD. The CDR3 length is 16 residues. CDR3: CATSDRAQSSYNEQFF.

The chain has TRBV20-1 and TRBJ1-1; as DNA is missing, the TRBD1 call by TCRdb cannot be tested. CDR1 is DFQATT, CDR2 SNEGSKA, per germline (reference sequence). The CDR3 totals 14 residues. The CDR3 spells CSAYNQGQDTEAFF.

This chain joins TRBV20-1 and TRBJ1-1. The CDR3 contains 14 residues. Germline CDR1 and CDR2: DFQATT and SNEGSKA (reference sequence). The CDR3: CSANRPREDTEAFF.

J is TRBJ2-7 and V is TRBV24-1; there is no DNA to check the TCRdb D call of TRBD1. CDR1 KGHDR and CDR2 SFDVKD come from the germline V gene. The length of the CDR3 is 13 residues. Here the CDR3 reads CATHDRGPYEQYF.

The chain has TRBV6-2 or TRBV6-3 and TRBJ2-1; the D call of TRBD1 rests on TCRdb alone, since no DNA is present to check it. From germline, CDR1 is MNHEY and CDR2 SVGEGT. This CDR3 has 14 amino acids. The CDR3 is CASSTTNRVHEQFF.

V gene TRBV7-2 combines with J gene TRBJ1-3. Looked up from germline, CDR1 is SGHTA and CDR2 is FQGNSA. The CDR3 has 15 amino acids. CDR3 residues: CASSRDLSSGNTIYF. The variable domain in full, completed from reference TRBV7-2 and TRBJ1-3, reads GAGVSQSPSNKVTEKGKDVELRCDPISGHTALYWYRQSLGQGLEFLIYFQGNSAPDKSGLPSDRFSAERTGGSVSTLTIQRTQQEDSAVYLCASSRDLSSGNTIYFGEGSWLTVV.

This chain links TRBV5-4 with TRBJ2-5; the TRBD2 assignment by TCRdb is unverifiable without DNA. The CDR3 contains 16 residues. Germline CDR1 reads SGHNT; CDR2 reads YYREEE (reference sequence). The CDR3 loop reads CASSLKSSGGFRSQYF.

The rearrangement joins TRBV5-1 to TRBJ2-7; absent DNA, TCRdb's TRBD2 call cannot be checked. This CDR3 spans 15 amino acids. Germline V lookup: CDR1 SGHRS, CDR2 YFSETQ. CDR3 protein: CASSWGTSGEYEQYF. Full variable domain (rest looked up from reference TRBV5-1 and TRBJ2-7): KAGVTQTPRYLIKTRGQQVTLSCSPISGHRSVSWYQQTPGQGLQFLFEYFSETQRNKGNFPGRFSGRQFSNSRSEMNVSTLELGDSALYLCASSWGTSGEYEQYFGPGTRLTVT.

The chain recombines TRBV7-6 with TRBJ1-2; TCRdb lists TRBD1, though no DNA is available to test this call. The CDR3 spans 16 residues. Germline V gene data show CDR1 as SGHVS and CDR2 as FNYEAQ. CDR3 sequence: CASSRGGTGLGYGYTF. The whole variable domain, remainder taken from reference TRBV7-6 and TRBJ1-2, is GAGVSQSPRYKVTKRGQDVALRCDPISGHVSLYWYRQALGQGPEFLTYFNYEAQQDKSGLPNDRFSAERPEGSISTLTIQRTEQRDSAMYRCASSRGGTGLGYGYTFGSGTRLTVV.

The chain uses TRBV7-8 and TRBJ2-7. The germline V gene encodes CDR1 SGHVS and CDR2 FQNEAQ. The CDR3 totals 14 residues. The CDR3 here is CASSLGGNPYEQYF.

The gene calls are TRBV5-1 and TRBJ2-1; the TRBD2 assignment by TCRdb is unverifiable without DNA. The germline gives CDR1 SGHRS, CDR2 YFSETQ. CDR3 size: 14 residues. CDR3 loop: CASSLGAAGNEQFF. Full variable domain (missing parts from reference TRBV5-1 and TRBJ2-1): KAGVTQTPRYLIKTRGQQVTLSCSPISGHRSVSWYQQTPGQGLQFLFEYFSETQRNKGNFPGRFSGRQFSNSRSEMNVSTLELGDSALYLCASSLGAAGNEQFFGPGTRLTVL.

The rearrangement uses TRBV20-1 and TRBJ2-3; TCRdb lists TRBD2, though no DNA is available to test this call. The CDR3 length is 13 residues. CDR1 is DFQATT and CDR2 is SNEGSKA in the germline V gene (reference sequence). The CDR3: CSASGRAQVTQYF.

The V gene is TRBV10-3, the J gene TRBJ2-7. In germline, CDR1 is ENHRY, CDR2 SYGVKD. The CDR3 length is 12 residues. The CDR3 loop is CAISSGPYEQYF.

The genes are TRBV7-6 and TRBJ2-2; the TRBD2 assignment by TCRdb is unverifiable without DNA. The CDR3 runs to 16 residues. CDR1 SGHVS and CDR2 FNYEAQ come from the germline V gene. CDR3 amino acids: CASSLVGGPTAGELFF.

The chain links TRBV10-3 to TRBJ1-5. The CDR3 sequence is 15 residues long. Germline CDR1 ENHRY, CDR2 SYGVKD. CDR3 in amino acids: CAISEQGGPNQPQHF.

The gene calls are TRBV9 and TRBJ2-7; TCRdb returns TRBD1, unconfirmable since there is no DNA. This CDR3 comprises 14 residues. Germline V gene sequence: CDR1 SGDLS, CDR2 YYNGEE. This CDR3 is CASSGTAPSYEQYF.

The gene calls are TRBV7-2 and TRBJ1-4; TCRdb's D gene call, TRBD1, goes unchecked for lack of DNA. Per the germline V gene, CDR1 is SGHTA and CDR2 is FQGNSA. The CDR3 contains 15 residues. CDR3 amino acids: CASSLALGAREKLFF.

The chain recombines TRBV29-1 with TRBJ2-7; the TCRdb D gene call, TRBD2, has no DNA to confirm it. The CDR3 has 13 amino acids. Germline lookup yields CDR1 SQVTM and CDR2 ANQGSEA. The CDR3 loop reads CSVLRDLGYEQYF.

The chain links TRBV6-5 to TRBJ1-2; TCRdb returns TRBD1, unconfirmable since there is no DNA. From germline, CDR1 is MNHEY and CDR2 SVGAGI. The CDR3 length is 13 residues. The CDR3 here is CASSISGGHGYTF.

The rearrangement links TRBV13 to TRBJ2-1; TCRdb picks TRBD2, but there is no DNA to check that call. CDR1 PRHDT and CDR2 FYEKMQ come from the germline V gene (reference sequence). This CDR3 contains 19 residues. CDR3 amino acids: CASSLGLAGGLSSYNEQFF.

This CDR3 reads CASSVVGYNSPLHF. V usage is TRBV7-2 and J usage is TRBJ1-6. Germline CDR1 SGHTA, CDR2 FQGNSA. CDR3 length equals 14 residues.

J is TRBJ1-3 and V is TRBV4-1. Germline CDR1 and CDR2: MGHRA and YSYEKL. This CDR3 contains 15 residues. CDR3 protein: CASSQVWSTGNTIYF.